This note documents a single T cell receptor beta chain sequence. Its antigen is unknown. No base-level quality is on record; no much larger clone is a single base apart. Every donor in the study was a healthy Caucasian. The twin cohort consisted of three pairs of female monozygotic twins, all aged roughly 18 to 29 years. Peripheral blood mononuclear cells were used as the source from which RNA for TCR libraries was isolated. Spanning cysteine to valine, the CDR3 consists of 13 amino acids. CDR3 DNA is the only sequence kept; it has 39 bases, read in frame from the first base. Trimming at the junction amounts to 6 bases on V and 4 bases on J, and the germline ends lie 13 bases apart. The germline V gene (reference sequence) provides CDR1 MNHNY and CDR2 SVGAGI. The library was generated by 5' RACE. Sequencer: Illumina HiSeq 2000. Template switching introduced a universal primer binding site; the final cDNA contained a unique molecular identifier, enabling accurate counting of TCR cDNA molecules. Specific primers in the conserved constant-segment region were used to synthesize first-strand cDNA for the TCR alpha and beta chains. To control for contamination, every cDNA library carried two barcodes: a SMART-Mk sample barcode plus Illumina barcodes. TruSeq adapter sequences, together with Illumina sample barcodes, were added in two successive PCR steps. TCR alpha and beta cDNA libraries were sequenced on the Illumina HiSeq platform with custom primers. Per the source publication's procedure: MiGEC was used to process raw reads and extract unique molecular identifiers, and MiXCR was used to find CDR3 positions. For each individual, recombination models were inferred using an EM algorithm with the repgenHMM and IGoR tools. Shared clonotypes were analyzed with the tcR package in R, and sharing was normalized by the product of cloneset sizes. To study raw recombination free of thymic and clonal selection effects, out-of-frame nonproductive sequences were analyzed. The raw public reads went through TCRdb reprocessing: fastp at Q25, MiXCR clone calling, in-frame beta chains kept. Under each unique CDR3 protein, matching rows form one entry showing the most common genes and DNA. The V and J calls come from TCRdb's annotation, not from the publication. The sample has hundreds of thousands of distinct CDR3 sequences on record, 9% to 15% of them singletons. The ten largest clones add up to around 1.5% of the sample.

The sample comes from a study of identical twins listed by TCRdb under 2016. At the level of the whole study: To test whether fetal clonotypes persist, this study deep-sequenced TCR alpha and beta repertoires from monozygotic twins, from unrelated adults of various ages, and from cord blood. To rule out contamination, the twin experiments were replicated at different times with different library preparation protocols. Results and caveats for the whole study, not just this receptor: Zero-insertion analyses could be partly confounded by invariant T cells such as MAIT and iNKT, though diverse VJ usage argued against such confounding for most clonotypes. In monozygotic twins, recombination models systematically underestimated out-of-frame TCR alpha sharing, but the models matched the sharing seen between unrelated individuals. Compared with coincidental sharing between unrelated individuals, out-of-frame TCR alpha sequences shared between twins showed an excess of sequences with low generation probability. A weaker excess of twin sharing was found in beta out-of-frame sequences because the signal-to-noise ratio was lowered by fewer shared sequences. Fewer insertions were carried by abundant cord blood beta clonotypes; a weaker similar trend was observed in young adult naive repertoires, while no such trend was observed in memory repertoires. Because the same donors could not be followed over many years, conclusions were based on cross-sectional statistical analysis.

This sample was also put to use in a study of yellow fever vaccine responses in identical twins. As that second study puts it: The T cell response to vaccination in identical twins was reported by the authors to appear partly convergent and partly personalized. In identical twins, the study followed T cell clones that responded to the vaccine with precision.

The chain links TRBV6-6 with TRBJ2-7; 6 matching bases give a weak D call of TRBD2. The TCR comes from a woman in her late teens or twenties in good health. Sequencing used PBMCs. The DNA sequence is TGTGCCAGCAGGGGCGGGGCGAGATACGAGCAGTACGTC. Translated, this gives CASRGGARYEQYV.